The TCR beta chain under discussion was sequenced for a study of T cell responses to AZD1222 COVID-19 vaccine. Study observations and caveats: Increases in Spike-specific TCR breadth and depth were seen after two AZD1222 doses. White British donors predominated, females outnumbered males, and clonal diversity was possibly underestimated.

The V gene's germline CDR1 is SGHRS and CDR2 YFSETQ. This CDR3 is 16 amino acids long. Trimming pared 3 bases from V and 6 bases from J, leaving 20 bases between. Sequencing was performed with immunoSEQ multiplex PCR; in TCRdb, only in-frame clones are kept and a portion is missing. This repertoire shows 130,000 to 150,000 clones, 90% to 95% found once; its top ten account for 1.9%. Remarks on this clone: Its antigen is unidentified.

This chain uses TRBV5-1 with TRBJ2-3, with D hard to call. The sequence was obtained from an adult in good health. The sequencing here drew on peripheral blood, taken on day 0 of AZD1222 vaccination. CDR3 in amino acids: CASSSIPGTYLDTQYF. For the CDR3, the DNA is TGCGCCAGCAGCTCAATCCCGGGCACATATTTGGATACGCAGTATTTT.